This TCR beta chain was recovered during a study of T cell repertoires in cytomegalovirus infection. The overall study: CMV infection plus the matching HLA type was flagged by public TCR beta signatures.

Germline V CDR1 and CDR2: SEHNR, FQNEAQ (reference sequence). Trimming took 5 bases from V and 6 from J, leaving 17 bases between them. The length of the CDR3 is 15 residues. About this clonotype itself: Its target is not known.

TCRdb used MiXCR to reprocess the reads, holding one entry per CDR3 protein. The data show hundreds of thousands of distinct CDR3 sequences, roughly 24% seen once. General observations from the study: Cumulative public TCR beta family frequency identified carriers of CMV plus the relevant HLA. HLA-C-restricted CMV-specific TCR beta clonotypes prevailed in the ex vivo response.

Source material: CD8+ T cells from PBMCs. This clonotype was sampled from a human donor in good health (CMV status not recorded). Some clones in this sample may be carry-over from other donors' samples. The rearrangement uses TRBV7-9 and TRBJ2-1; the D gene is possibly TRBD2 (5 bases). This CDR3 is CASSPRDPGSNEQFF. DNA for the CDR3: TGTGCCAGCAGCCCTCGGGATCCTGGAAGCAATGAGCAGTTCTTC. The full variable domain, rest sourced from reference TRBV7-9 and TRBJ2-1, is DTGVSQNPRHKITKRGQNVTFRCDPISEHNRLYWYRQTLGQGPEFLTYFQNEAQLEKSRLLSDRFSAERPKGSFSTLEIQRTEQGDSAMYLCASSPRDPGSNEQFFGPGTRLTVL.